This T cell receptor beta chain was captured in a study of kidney transplant recipient with SARS-CoV-2 infection. Per the germline V gene, CDR1 is SGHTA and CDR2 is FQGNSA. The V and J ends lost 1 base and 0 bases, in that order; junction bases with no gene match: 7. This CDR3 region has 19 residues. One entry per CDR3 protein, called by TCRdb with MiXCR from the reads. This sample has approximately 250,000 distinct CDR3 sequences, with around 28% found just once. This chain joins TRBV7-2 and TRBJ2-1; TRBD2 matches at 12 bases. The TCR was taken from a male patient in his thirties who had COVID-19 and was a kidney transplant recipient. Some T cells may be transferred from the graft donor. The sample here was a blood sample, taken at baseline and on day 111 from a kidney transplant recipient. The CDR3 DNA sequence: TGTGCCAGCAGCTTAGAAGGACTAGCGGGATTCCGCTCCTACAATGAGCAGTTCTTC. This codes for CASSLEGLAGFRSYNEQFF.